This T cell receptor beta chain was recovered during a study of T cells in Graves' hyperthyroidism and ophthalmopathy. For the study at large: Pretreatment peripheral blood was obtained at initial diagnosis.

The TCR beta CDR3 regions underwent amplification using RNA transcripts as the source. The study used the HTBI primer set for a first-round RT-PCR of the TCR CDR3. TCRdb called the multiplex PCR reads again in MiXCR, with one record for every CDR3 protein. This table holds approximately 630,000 distinct CDR3 sequences, 15% to 20% found once. The definition of stable Graves' hyperthyroidism was no ophthalmopathy progression within 18 months. Patients aged 18 to 65 had newly diagnosed hyperthyroidism that had lasted under 2 months. Only a few counts were recorded for this clonotype. What it binds is not known. The final CDR3 position lacks the conserved phenylalanine or tryptophan, pointing to a likely read error. Study-wide results and limits: A 13 V-J signature model discriminated ophthalmopathy versus stable hyperthyroidism.

The CDR3 sequence is 13 residues long. CDR1 is SGHTA, CDR2 FQGTGA, per germline. Trimming took off 2 bases at V and 1 base at J, with 5 bases between the two ends. The source is a woman in her twenties or thirties with Graves' hyperthyroidism. The specimen sequenced was blood. This chain joins TRBV7-3 and TRBJ2-5, with D hard to call. For the CDR3, the DNA is TGTGCCAGCAGCTTATTGGGCCAAGAGACCCAGTACCTC. Translation gives CASSLLGQETQYL.